The entry that follows covers one T cell receptor (beta chain) sequence. Its specific antigen is unknown. No base-level quality is on record; no much larger clone is a single base apart. These data come from a study of CD8 T cells in ankylosing spondylitis (dated by TCRdb to 2015 to 2018). Study-wide context: The study profiled T cell receptor beta repertoires in healthy donors and ankylosing spondylitis patients to find disease-linked TCR variants. In total, the full study cohort was made up of 100 to 140 healthy donors and approximately 24 ankylosing spondylitis patients. Peripheral blood was sampled, and synovial fluid was additionally collected from ankylosing spondylitis patients. What the authors observed across the whole study: According to the report, matched synovial fluid samples from ankylosing spondylitis patients were significantly enriched for the disease-linked clones. A TCR beta motif made up of several highly homologous amino acid variants appeared to be characteristic of blood from ankylosing spondylitis patients. Some of the motif variants had been reported before in the synovial fluid and blood of reactive arthritis patients, a finding that suggests common disease-initiation mechanisms. In peripheral blood, the disease-linked clones were found at relatively low frequencies and had a CD8+ phenotype.

The CDR3 starts with the cysteine, ends with the phenylalanine, and has 13 residues. The sequence is cut down to CDR3 DNA, 39 bases in frame from base 1. V is pared back by 3 bases and J by 4 bases, with 8 bases lying between the germline termini. Looking up the germline V gene yields CDR1 ENHRY and CDR2 SYGVKD. TCRdb shows the sequencer as Illumina HiSeq 2500. TCR beta libraries were prepared by quantitative 5'-RACE with molecular barcodes. The paper's processing steps were these. Disease-linked TCR variants were identified with a new computational method built on a probabilistic model of VDJ rearrangement. TCRdb reprocessed the public reads (quality trimming at Q25 with fastp, clone calling with MiXCR) and kept in-frame beta chains. Rows merge per CDR3 protein into single entries with the most common DNA and genes. None of the V and J calls come from the authors' own analysis; TCRdb made them. The table for this sample lists roughly 350,000 distinct CDR3 sequences; less than 9.5% of them were counted only once. The ten most abundant clones make up approximately 14% of the sample.

This receptor was obtained from a male donor with ankylosing spondylitis. The rearranged segments are TRBV10-3 and TRBJ2-3; TRBD2 is a weak D gene call, 6 bases matching. Sequences were obtained from blood, either unsorted or a sorted T cell fraction (not recorded which). The sequence in DNA is TGTGCCATCAGTGACAGGGACTCAGATACGCAGTATTTT. Its protein is CAISDRDSDTQYF.